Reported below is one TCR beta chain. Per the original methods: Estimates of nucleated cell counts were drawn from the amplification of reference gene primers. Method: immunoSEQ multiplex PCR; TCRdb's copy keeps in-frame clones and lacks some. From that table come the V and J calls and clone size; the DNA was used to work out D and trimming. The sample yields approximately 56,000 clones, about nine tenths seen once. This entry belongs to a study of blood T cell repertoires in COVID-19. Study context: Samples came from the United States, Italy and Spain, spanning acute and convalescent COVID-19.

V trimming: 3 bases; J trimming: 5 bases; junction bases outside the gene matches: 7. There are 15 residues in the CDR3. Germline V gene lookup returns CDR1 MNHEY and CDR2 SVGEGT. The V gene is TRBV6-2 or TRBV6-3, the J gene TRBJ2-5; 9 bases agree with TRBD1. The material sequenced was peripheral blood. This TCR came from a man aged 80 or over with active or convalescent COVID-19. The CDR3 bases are TGTGCCAGCAGTTATTTTGGACAGGGGAGGGAGACCCAGTACTTC. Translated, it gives CASSYFGQGRETQYF.